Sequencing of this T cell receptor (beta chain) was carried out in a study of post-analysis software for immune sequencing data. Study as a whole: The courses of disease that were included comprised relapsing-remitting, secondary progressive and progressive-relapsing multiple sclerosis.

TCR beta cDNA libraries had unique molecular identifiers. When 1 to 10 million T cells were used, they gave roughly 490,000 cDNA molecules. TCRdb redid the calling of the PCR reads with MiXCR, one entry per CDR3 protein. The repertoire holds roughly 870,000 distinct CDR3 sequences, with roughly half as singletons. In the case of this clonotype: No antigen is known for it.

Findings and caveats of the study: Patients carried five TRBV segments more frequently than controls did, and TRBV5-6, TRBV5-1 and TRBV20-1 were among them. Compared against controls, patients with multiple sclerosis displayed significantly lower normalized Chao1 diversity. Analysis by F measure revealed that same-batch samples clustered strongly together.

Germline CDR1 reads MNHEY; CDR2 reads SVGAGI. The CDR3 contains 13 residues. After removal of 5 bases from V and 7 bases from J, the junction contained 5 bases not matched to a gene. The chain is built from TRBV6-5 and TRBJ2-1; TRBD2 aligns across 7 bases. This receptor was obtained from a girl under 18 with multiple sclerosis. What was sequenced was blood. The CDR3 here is CASSPAGRNEQFF. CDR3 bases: TGTGCCAGCAGTCCCGCCGGGAGGAATGAGCAGTTCTTC.